This record looks at one T cell receptor (beta chain) sequence and its context. Its matching antigen is unknown. This record belongs to a study of cytomegalovirus exposure and HLA in healthy donors. The CDR3 has 13 amino acids. Germline CDR1 MNHEY, CDR2 SVGAGI. V shed 7 bases and J 5 bases; nucleotides not matched to a gene: 3. Use of 60 Vbeta and 13 Jbeta primers characterized the PCR. Profiled with immunoSEQ multiplex PCR; TCRdb holds only in-frame clones, not every one. Of over 150,000 clones listed, 70% to 90% are singletons. Donors likely had unrecorded immune exposures despite being nominally healthy when sampled. Regarding the study as a whole: Confirmation in vitro established that three CMV-associated chains were specific for CMV antigens.

The receptor was isolated from a girl between 5 and 17 years old in good health and CMV-seropositive. The specimen was PBMCs. The chain has TRBV6-5 and TRBJ2-1, with TRBD2 matching over 9 bases. The CDR3 DNA follows: TGTGCCAGCACTAGCGGGGCCAACAATGAGCAGTTCTTC. Its translation: CASTSGANNEQFF.